A selection of T cell receptor beta chains follows, all from one sample in a study of T cells in Graves' hyperthyroidism and ophthalmopathy. TCRdb reanalysed the multiplex PCR reads using MiXCR and keeps one entry per CDR3 protein. The sample includes around 600,000 distinct CDR3 sequences, 14% of them seen just once. Input material: blood. The receptors originated from a woman aged 45 to 65 with Graves' ophthalmopathy. Each CDR3 is given without its conserved first and last residue.

V	J	CDR3
TRBV7-9	TRBJ1-1	ASSLVTRENTEAF
TRBV2	TRBJ1-5	ASSGTGFGQPQH
TRBV20-1	TRBJ2-3	SARGLAVGRDTQY
TRBV9	TRBJ2-5	ASSATGYQETQY
TRBV27	TRBJ2-2	ASSPRATSTNTGELF
TRBV27	TRBJ1-1	ASSSIRTETEAF
TRBV7-3	TRBJ1-1	ASSFMLPTDYTEAF
TRBV6-2/TRBV6-3	TRBJ2-2	ASSYSRGAADTGELF
TRBV20-1	TRBJ2-1	SARVVLGRNEQF
TRBV3-1	TRBJ2-7	ASSRLLAGERQY
TRBV6-2/TRBV6-3	TRBJ2-7	ASRTPGRSGYEQY
TRBV19	TRBJ2-1	ASSTRQGRTYNEQF
TRBV7-2	TRBJ2-1	ASSSETLVGGPQF
TRBV5-1	TRBJ1-1	ASSFFRENTEAF
TRBV20-1	TRBJ2-1	SAWGGASYNEQF
TRBV30	TRBJ2-5	AWSSTGGRETQY
TRBV19	TRBJ1-5	ASSPQEALTHSNQPQH
TRBV28	TRBJ2-4	AIMQREGGKNIQY
TRBV29-1	TRBJ1-3	SVETGVGNTIY
TRBV7-8	TRBJ1-5	ASSVVSGTGNQPQH
TRBV5-1	TRBJ2-5	ASSFTTGLQETQY
TRBV4-1	TRBJ2-7	ASSQDSTGRFEQY
TRBV7-9	TRBJ2-5	ASSSLEKTQY
TRBV13	TRBJ2-7	ATSPLGVGDGEQY
TRBV18	TRBJ1-1	ASSPLTAENTEAF
TRBV30	TRBJ2-1	AGSDSSYNEQF
TRBV3-1	TRBJ2-3	ASSPILGEREDTQY
TRBV20-1	TRBJ2-7	SARRDEQY
TRBV7-2	TRBJ1-2	ASGLEGYGYT
TRBV11-1	TRBJ2-5	ASSSLGGRETQY
TRBV6-2/TRBV6-3	TRBJ2-7	ASESNEGSFWREASNEQY
TRBV2	TRBJ1-4	ATETDRTNEKLF
TRBV28	TRBJ2-2	ATHGGQEELF
TRBV6-2/TRBV6-3	TRBJ1-1	ASKISRGTEAF
TRBV27	TRBJ2-2	ASSLLARTGELF
TRBV29-1	TRBJ1-1	SVEVQAF
TRBV7-2	TRBJ2-7	ASSLDREQQY